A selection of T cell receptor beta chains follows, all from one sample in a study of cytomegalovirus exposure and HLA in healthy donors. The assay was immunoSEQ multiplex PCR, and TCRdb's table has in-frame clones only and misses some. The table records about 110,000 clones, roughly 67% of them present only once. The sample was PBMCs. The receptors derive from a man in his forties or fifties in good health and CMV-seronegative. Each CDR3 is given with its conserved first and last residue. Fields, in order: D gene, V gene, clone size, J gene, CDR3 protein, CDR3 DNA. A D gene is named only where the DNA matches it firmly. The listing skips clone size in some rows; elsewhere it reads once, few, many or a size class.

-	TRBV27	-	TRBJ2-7	CASSLSREAYEQYF	TGTGCCAGCAGTTTATCTAGAGAAGCCTACGAGCAGTACTTC
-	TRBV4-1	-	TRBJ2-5	CASSQEPSVGETQYF	TGCGCCAGCAGCCAAGAACCAAGCGTAGGAGAGACCCAGTACTTC
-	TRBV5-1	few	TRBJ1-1	CASSEGGLNTEAFF	TGCGCCAGCAGCGAAGGGGGTCTGAACACTGAAGCTTTCTTT
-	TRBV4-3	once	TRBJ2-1	CASSPTSFVSSSYNEQFF	TGCGCCAGCAGCCCGACTTCCTTCGTCTCGAGCTCCTACAATGAGCAGTTCTTC
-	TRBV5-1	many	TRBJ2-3	CASSLRGHSSTDTQYF	TGCGCCAGCAGCTTGCGGGGACACTCTAGCACAGATACGCAGTATTTT
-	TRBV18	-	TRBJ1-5	CASSPNGTIGNQPQHF	TGTGCCAGCTCACCGAACGGGACAATTGGCAATCAGCCCCAGCATTTT
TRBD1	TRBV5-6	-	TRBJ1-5	CASSLGTVDQPQHF	TGTGCCAGCAGCTTAGGGACAGTAGATCAGCCCCAGCATTTT
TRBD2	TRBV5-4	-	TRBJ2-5	CASSTGGGETQYF	TGTGCCAGCAGCACCGGCGGGGGAGAGACCCAGTACTTC
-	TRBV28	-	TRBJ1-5	CASSQKFGVNQPQHF	TGTGCCAGCAGCCAAAAGTTCGGGGTCAATCAGCCCCAGCATTTT
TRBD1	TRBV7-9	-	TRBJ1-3	CASRLTGAGNTIYF	TGTGCCAGCAGGCTCACAGGGGCTGGAAACACCATATATTTT
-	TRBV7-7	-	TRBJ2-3	CASSLGATDTQYF	TGTGCTAGCAGCTTAGGGGCCACAGATACGCAGTATTTT
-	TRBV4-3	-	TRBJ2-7	CASSLYEGSYEQYF	TGCGCCAGCAGCTTATATGAGGGTTCCTACGAGCAGTACTTC
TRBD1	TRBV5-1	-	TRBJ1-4	CASSGTGTGRTPTNEKLFF	TGCGCCAGCAGCGGCACCGGGACAGGCCGCACCCCAACTAATGAAAAACTGTTTTTT
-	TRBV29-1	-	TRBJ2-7	CSVFAGTYEQYF	TGCAGCGTTTTTGCAGGTACCTACGAGCAGTACTTC
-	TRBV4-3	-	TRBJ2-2	CASSQAGTHTGELFF	TGCGCCAGCAGCCAAGCAGGGACTCATACCGGGGAGCTGTTTTTT
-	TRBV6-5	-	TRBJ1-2	CASRQGPGGYTF	TGTGCCAGCCGCCAGGGGCCGGGAGGCTACACCTTC
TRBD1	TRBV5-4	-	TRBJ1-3	CASSVAQGGSGNTIYF	TGTGCCAGCAGCGTAGCACAGGGGGGGTCTGGAAACACCATATATTTT
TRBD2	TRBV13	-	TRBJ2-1	CASSLDATSGGYNEQFF	TGTGCCAGCAGCTTAGACGCGACTAGCGGGGGTTACAATGAGCAGTTCTTC
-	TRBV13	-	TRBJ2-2	CASSHAGANTGELFF	TGTGCCAGCAGCCATGCAGGGGCGAACACCGGGGAGCTGTTTTTT
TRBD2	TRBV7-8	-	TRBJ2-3	CASSPVGTITDTQYF	TGTGCCAGCAGCCCGGTCGGGACTATAACAGATACGCAGTATTTT
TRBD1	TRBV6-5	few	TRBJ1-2	CASSPGTATNYGYTF	TGTGCCAGCAGCCCCGGGACAGCTACTAACTATGGCTACACCTTC
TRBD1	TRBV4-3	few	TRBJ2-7	CASSQGTGPYEQYF	TGCGCCAGCAGCCAAGGGACAGGGCCCTACGAGCAGTACTTC
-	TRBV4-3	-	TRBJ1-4	CASSPSGTNEKLFF	TGCGCCAGCAGCCCATCCGGGACTAATGAAAAACTGTTTTTT
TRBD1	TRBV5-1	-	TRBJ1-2	CASSLQGDGYTF	TGCGCCAGCAGCTTGCAGGGGGATGGCTACACCTTC
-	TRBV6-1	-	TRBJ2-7	CASSDQGTPSYEQYF	TGTGCCAGCAGTGACCAGGGGACACCCTCCTACGAGCAGTACTTC
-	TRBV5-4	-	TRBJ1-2	CASSSLSLNYGYTF	TGTGCCAGCAGTAGCTTGAGTCTCAACTATGGCTACACCTTC
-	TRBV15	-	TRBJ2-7	CATSRDWTVSYEQYF	TGTGCCACCAGCAGAGATTGGACAGTCTCCTACGAGCAGTACTTC
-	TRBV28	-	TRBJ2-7	CASSTNLQVYEQYF	TGTGCCAGCAGTACAAATCTGCAGGTCTACGAGCAGTACTTC
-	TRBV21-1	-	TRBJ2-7	CASSKDQGTLTSYEQYF	TGTGCCAGCAGCAAAGATCAGGGTACCCTTACATCCTACGAGCAGTACTTC
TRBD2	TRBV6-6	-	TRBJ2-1	CASRFASGGAGEQFF	TGTGCCAGCAGATTCGCTAGCGGGGGGGCCGGTGAGCAGTTCTTC
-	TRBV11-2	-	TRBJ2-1	CASSLSRTPNIYNEQFF	TGTGCCAGCAGCTTATCTCGTACTCCGAATATCTACAATGAGCAGTTCTTC
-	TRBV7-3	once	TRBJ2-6	CASSLTVLDTPNRGANVLTF	TGTGCCAGCAGCTTAACGGTTTTGGACACCCCAAATAGGGGGGCCAACGTCCTGACTTTC
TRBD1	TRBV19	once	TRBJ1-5	CASSDRGGNQPQHF	TGTGCCAGTTCTGACAGGGGTGGCAATCAGCCCCAGCATTTT
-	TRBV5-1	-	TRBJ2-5	CASTPMGADQETQYF	TGCGCCAGCACCCCCATGGGAGCGGACCAAGAGACCCAGTACTTC
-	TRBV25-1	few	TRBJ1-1	CASSDSGLAFF	TGTGCCAGCAGTGATTCCGGTTTGGCTTTCTTT
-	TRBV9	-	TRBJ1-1	CASSPHNRLNTEAFF	TGTGCCAGCAGCCCCCACAACCGATTGAACACTGAAGCTTTCTTT
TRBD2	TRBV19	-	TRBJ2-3	CATEKRGGIRVTDTQYF	TGTGCCACAGAGAAGCGGGGGGGCATTCGGGTAACAGATACGCAGTATTTT
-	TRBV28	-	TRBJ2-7	CASSLSGVTYEQYF	TGTGCCAGCAGTTTATCGGGGGTTACCTACGAGCAGTACTTC
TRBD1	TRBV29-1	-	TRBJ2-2	CSVEDRERNTGELFF	TGCAGCGTAGAAGACAGGGAACGGAACACCGGGGAGCTGTTTTTT
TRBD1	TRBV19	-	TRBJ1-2	CASSLPGTGVAHTF	TGTGCCAGTAGTCTCCCCGGGACAGGGGTGGCACACACCTTC
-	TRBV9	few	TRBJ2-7	CASSGSGSYEQYF	TGTGCCAGCAGCGGCAGCGGCTCCTACGAGCAGTACTTC
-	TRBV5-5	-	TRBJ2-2	CASSLYRVGGELFF	TGTGCCAGCAGCTTGTACAGGGTAGGCGGGGAGCTGTTTTTT
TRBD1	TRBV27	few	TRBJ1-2	CASSSLYRGRNYGYTF	TGTGCCAGCAGCTCTCTCTACAGGGGGCGGAACTATGGCTACACCTTC
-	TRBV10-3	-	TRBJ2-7	CAISEASSSYEQYF	TGTGCCATCAGTGAAGCTTCCTCGTCCTACGAGCAGTACTTC
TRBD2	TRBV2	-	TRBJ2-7	CASRGPPGGYF	TGTGCCAGCCGAGGGCCCCCGGGAGGGTACTTC
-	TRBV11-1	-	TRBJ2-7	CASSHSRGEQYF	TGTGCCAGCAGTCACTCCCGTGGCGAGCAGTACTTC
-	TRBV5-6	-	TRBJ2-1	CASSGKWNEQFF	TGTGCCAGCAGCGGCAAGTGGAATGAGCAGTTCTTC
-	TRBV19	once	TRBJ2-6	CASSLQGSGANVLTF	TGTGCCAGTAGTTTACAGGGATCTGGGGCCAACGTCCTGACTTTC
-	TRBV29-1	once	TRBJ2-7	CSVDGGGGEQYF	TGCAGCGTTGACGGGGGAGGGGGCGAGCAGTACTTC
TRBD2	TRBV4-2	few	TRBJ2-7	CASSQDPSAGGLYSEQYF	TGTGCCAGCAGCCAAGACCCATCAGCGGGGGGGCTTTATAGCGAGCAGTACTTC
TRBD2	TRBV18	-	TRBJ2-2	CASSPSGLAGELFF	TGTGCCAGCTCACCATCGGGACTAGCGGGGGAGCTGTTTTTT
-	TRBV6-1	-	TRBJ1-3	CASSDAGAGNTIYF	TGTGCCAGCAGTGATGCAGGGGCTGGAAACACCATATATTTT
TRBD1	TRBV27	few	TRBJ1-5	CASSLFNNRDRDQPQHF	TGTGCCAGCAGTTTATTCAACAACCGGGACAGGGATCAGCCCCAGCATTTT
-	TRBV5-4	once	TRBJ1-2	CASSFRDINYGYTF	TGTGCCAGCAGCTTCCGGGACATTAACTATGGCTACACCTTC
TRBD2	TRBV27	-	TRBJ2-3	CASSVSGGPTDTQYF	TGTGCCAGCAGTGTGAGCGGGGGACCCACAGATACGCAGTATTTT